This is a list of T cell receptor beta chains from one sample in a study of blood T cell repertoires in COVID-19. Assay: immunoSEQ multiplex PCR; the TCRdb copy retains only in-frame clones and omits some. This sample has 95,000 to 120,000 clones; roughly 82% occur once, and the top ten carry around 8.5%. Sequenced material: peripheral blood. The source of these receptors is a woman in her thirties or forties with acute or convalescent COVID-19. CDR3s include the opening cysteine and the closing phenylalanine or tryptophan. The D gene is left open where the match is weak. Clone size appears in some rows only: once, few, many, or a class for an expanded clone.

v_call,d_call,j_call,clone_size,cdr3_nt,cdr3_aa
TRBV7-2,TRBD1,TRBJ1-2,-,TGTGCCACCAAGGGACAGATTAACTATGGCTACACCTTC,CATKGQINYGYTF
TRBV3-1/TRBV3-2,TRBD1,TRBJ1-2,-,TGTGCCAGCAGCTCCTTAGGGGGCCTCTATGGCTACACCTTC,CASSSLGGLYGYTF
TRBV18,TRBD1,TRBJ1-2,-,TGTGCCAGCTCATATCAGGGGGCGGATGGCTACACCTTC,CASSYQGADGYTF
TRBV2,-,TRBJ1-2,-,TGTGCCAGCACCAGGGTTGGGGCCTATGGCTACACCTTC,CASTRVGAYGYTF
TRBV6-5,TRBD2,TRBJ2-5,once,TGTGCCAGCAGTTACGGGCGGGGGGGCCTCCAAGAGACCCAGTACTTC,CASSYGRGGLQETQYF
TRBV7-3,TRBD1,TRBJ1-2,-,TGTGCCAGCAGCTTTACAGGGGGCGCCTCCGGCTACACCTTC,CASSFTGGASGYTF
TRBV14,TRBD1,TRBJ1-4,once,TGTGCCAGCAGCCAGGACAGGGCAAAACTGTTTTTT,CASSQDRAKLFF
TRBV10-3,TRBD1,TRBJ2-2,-,TGTGCCATCAGTGAGTCTGTGACAGGGGTTGCCGGGGAGCTGTTTTTT,CAISESVTGVAGELFF
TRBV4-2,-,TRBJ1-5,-,TGTGCCAGCAGCCAAGGCGGGGCAGGCAATCAGCCCCAGCATTTT,CASSQGGAGNQPQHF
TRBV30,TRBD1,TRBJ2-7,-,TGTGCCGTGATACAGGGGTCCTACGAGCAGTACTTC,CAVIQGSYEQYF
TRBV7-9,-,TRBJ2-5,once,TGTGCCAGCAGCTTCTTTAGCACAGAGACCCAGTACTTC,CASSFFSTETQYF
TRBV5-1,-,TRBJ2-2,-,TGCGCCAGCAGCTGGGGCCAAGACACCGGGGAGCTGTTTTTT,CASSWGQDTGELFF
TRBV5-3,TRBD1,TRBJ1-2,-,TGTGCCAGAAGCTCAATCGGGGTCCGGACAGGGGCACGGGGCTACACCTTC,CARSSIGVRTGARGYTF
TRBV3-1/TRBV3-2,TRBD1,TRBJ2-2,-,TGTGCCAGCATCAGCCGACAGGGGAACACCGGGGAGCTGTTTTTT,CASISRQGNTGELFF
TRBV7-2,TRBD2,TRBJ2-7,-,TGTGCCAGCAGCTTGGTAAGACTAGCGGGGGGGCCAAGAACCTACGAGCAGTACTTC,CASSLVRLAGGPRTYEQYF
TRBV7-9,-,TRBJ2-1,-,TGTGCCAGCATCCTCGGGGGCTACAATGAGCAGTTCTTC,CASILGGYNEQFF
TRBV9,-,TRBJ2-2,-,TGTGCCAGCAGTGCCAGAGGACAGGGAGGGACCGGGGAGCTGTTTTTT,CASSARGQGGTGELFF
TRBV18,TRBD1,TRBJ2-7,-,TGTGCCAGCTCACAACTGGGACAGGGGGCATTGGACGAGCAGTACTTC,CASSQLGQGALDEQYF
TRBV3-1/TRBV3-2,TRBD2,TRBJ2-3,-,TGTGCCAGCAGCCAAGATAGACTAGCGGGGAAGAAGCAGTATTTT,CASSQDRLAGKKQYF
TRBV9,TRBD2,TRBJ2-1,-,TGTGCCAGCAGCGTAGTGCTAGCGGGGGGTGCTGAGCAGTTCTTC,CASSVVLAGGAEQFF
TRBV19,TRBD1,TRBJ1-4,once,TGTGCCAGTAGCGACAGGGCGGGTGGTGGTGAAAAACTGTTTTTT,CASSDRAGGGEKLFF
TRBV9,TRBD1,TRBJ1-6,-,TGTGCCAGCAGCCGGCTGGGACAGGGGACCTCACCCCTCCACTTT,CASSRLGQGTSPLHF
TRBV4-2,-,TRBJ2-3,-,TGTGCCAGCAGCCAAGATTCGCGGGGAAGAACTAGCACAGATACGCAGTATTTT,CASSQDSRGRTSTDTQYF
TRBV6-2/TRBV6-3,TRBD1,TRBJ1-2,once,TGTGCCAGCAGTTCGACAGGGAGGGGCTACACCTTC,CASSSTGRGYTF
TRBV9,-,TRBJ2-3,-,TGTGCCAGCAGCTCCCGGGGGAGGCGCACAGATACGCAGTATTTT,CASSSRGRRTDTQYF
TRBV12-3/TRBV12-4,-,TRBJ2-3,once,TGTGCCAGCAGGACAGTTAGCACAGATACGCAGTATTTT,CASRTVSTDTQYF
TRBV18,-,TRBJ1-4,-,TGTGCCAGCTCACAGGGGCTCACCGCTAATGAAAAACTGTTTTTT,CASSQGLTANEKLFF
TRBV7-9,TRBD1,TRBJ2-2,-,TGTGCCAGCAGCCCGAGGACAGGGGGGACCGGGGAGCTGTTTTTT,CASSPRTGGTGELFF
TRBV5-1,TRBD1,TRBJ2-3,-,TGCGCCAGCAGCCGGACAGGGGGGACAGATACGCAGTATTTT,CASSRTGGTDTQYF
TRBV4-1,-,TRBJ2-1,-,TGCGCCAGCAGCCAAGATGTCGGGGGATCTTTCGATGAGCAGTTCTTC,CASSQDVGGSFDEQFF